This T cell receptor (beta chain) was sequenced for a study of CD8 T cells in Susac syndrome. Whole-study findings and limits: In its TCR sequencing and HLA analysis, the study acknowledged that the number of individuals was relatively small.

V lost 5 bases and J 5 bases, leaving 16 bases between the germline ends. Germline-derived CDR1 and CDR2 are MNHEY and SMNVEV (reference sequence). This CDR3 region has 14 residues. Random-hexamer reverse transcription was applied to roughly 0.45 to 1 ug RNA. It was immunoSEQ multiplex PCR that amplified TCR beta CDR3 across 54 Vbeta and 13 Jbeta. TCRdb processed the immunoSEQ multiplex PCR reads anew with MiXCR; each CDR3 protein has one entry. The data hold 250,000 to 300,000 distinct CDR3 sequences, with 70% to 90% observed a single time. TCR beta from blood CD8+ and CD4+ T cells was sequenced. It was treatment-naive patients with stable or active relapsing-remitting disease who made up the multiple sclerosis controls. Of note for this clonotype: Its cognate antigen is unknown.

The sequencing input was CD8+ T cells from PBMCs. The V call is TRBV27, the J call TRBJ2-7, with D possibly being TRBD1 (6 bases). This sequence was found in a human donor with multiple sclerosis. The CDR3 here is CASSEKGEKHEQYF. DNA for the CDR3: TGTGCCAGCAGTGAAAAGGGGGAAAAACACGAGCAGTACTTC.